The present TCR beta chain was sequenced within a study of cytotoxic CD8 clonotypes in ibrutinib-treated CLL. Study in general: The group held 10 to 11 relapsed/refractory and roughly 14 treatment-naive patients, with 17 to 18 IGHV unmutated.

Regarding the study as a whole: Sustained-remission patients were sampled at one set of times and progressing patients at different ones.

The germline V gene encodes CDR1 SEHNR and CDR2 FQNEAQ (reference sequence). CDR3 size: 13 residues. Trimming left V 4 bases short and J 3 bases short, with 10 bases between. This table comes from immunoSEQ multiplex PCR, and its TCRdb copy is limited to in-frame clones, with some not included. The sample includes around 20,000 clones, roughly 80% seen only once; the top ten take 5.7%. With regard to this clone: Its target is unknown.

The chain links TRBV7-9 to TRBJ2-7; D is unclear. The TCR comes from a human donor with chronic lymphocytic leukemia. Sequencing was performed on PBMCs, taken before ibrutinib treatment. The CDR3 loop reads CASSSPLGYEQYF. The CDR3 DNA follows: TGTGCCAGCAGCTCCCCTTTAGGCTACGAGCAGTACTTC.